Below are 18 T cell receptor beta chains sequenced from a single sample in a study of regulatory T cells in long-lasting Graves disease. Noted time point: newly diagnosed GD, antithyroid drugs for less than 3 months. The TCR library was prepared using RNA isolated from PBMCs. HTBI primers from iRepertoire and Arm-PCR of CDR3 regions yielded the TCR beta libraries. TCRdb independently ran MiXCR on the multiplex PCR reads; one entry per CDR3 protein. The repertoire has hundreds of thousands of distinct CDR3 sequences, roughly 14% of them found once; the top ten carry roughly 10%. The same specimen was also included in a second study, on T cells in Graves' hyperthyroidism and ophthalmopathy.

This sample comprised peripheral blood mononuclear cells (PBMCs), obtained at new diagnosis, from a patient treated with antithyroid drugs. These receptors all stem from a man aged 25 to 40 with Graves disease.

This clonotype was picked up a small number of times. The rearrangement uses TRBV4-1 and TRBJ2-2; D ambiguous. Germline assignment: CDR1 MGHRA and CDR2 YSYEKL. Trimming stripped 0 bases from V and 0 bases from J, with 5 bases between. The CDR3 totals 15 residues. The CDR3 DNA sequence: TGCGCCAGCAGCCAAGACAGGTCGAACACCGGGGAGCTGTTTTTT. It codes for CASSQDRSNTGELFF.

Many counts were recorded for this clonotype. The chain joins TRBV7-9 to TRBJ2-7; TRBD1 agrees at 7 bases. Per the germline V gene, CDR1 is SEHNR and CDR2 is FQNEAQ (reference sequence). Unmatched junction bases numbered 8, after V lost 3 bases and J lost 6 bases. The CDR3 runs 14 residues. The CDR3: CASSLTGSVPEQYF. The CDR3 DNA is TGTGCCAGCAGCTTGACAGGGTCGGTCCCCGAGCAGTACTTC.

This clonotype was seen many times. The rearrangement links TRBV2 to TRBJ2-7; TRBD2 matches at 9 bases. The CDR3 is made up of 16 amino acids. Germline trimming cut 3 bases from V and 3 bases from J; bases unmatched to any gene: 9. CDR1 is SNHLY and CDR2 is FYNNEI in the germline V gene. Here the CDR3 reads CASSDGAGGPRYEQYF. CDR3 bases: TGTGCCAGCAGTGATGGGGCGGGAGGGCCGCGCTACGAGCAGTACTTC. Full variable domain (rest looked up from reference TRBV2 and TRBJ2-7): EPEVTQTPSHQVTQMGQEVILRCVPISNHLYFYWYRQILGQKVEFLVSFYNNEISEKSEIFDDQFSVERPDGSNFTLKIRSTKLEDSAMYFCASSDGAGGPRYEQYFGPGTRLTVT.

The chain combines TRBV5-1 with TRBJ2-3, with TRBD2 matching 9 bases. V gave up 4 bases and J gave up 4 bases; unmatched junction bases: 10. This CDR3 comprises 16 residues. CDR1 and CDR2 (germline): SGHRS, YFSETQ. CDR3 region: CASSPFSGRGSDTQYF. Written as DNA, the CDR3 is TGCGCCAGCAGCCCCTTTAGCGGGAGAGGATCAGATACGCAGTATTTT.

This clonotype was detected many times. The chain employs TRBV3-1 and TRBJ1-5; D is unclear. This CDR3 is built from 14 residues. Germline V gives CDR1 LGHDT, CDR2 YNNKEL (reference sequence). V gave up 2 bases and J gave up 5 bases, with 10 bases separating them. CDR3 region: CASSQREGHQPQHF. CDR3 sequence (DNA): TGTGCCAGCAGCCAACGGGAGGGCCATCAGCCCCAGCATTTT.

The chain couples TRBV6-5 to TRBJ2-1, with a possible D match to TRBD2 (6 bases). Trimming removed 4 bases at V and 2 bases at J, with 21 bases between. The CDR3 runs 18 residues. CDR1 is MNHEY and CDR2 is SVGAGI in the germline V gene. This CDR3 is CASSWRGRRLGAYNEQFF. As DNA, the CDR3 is TGTGCCAGCAGTTGGAGGGGTCGGCGGCTGGGAGCCTACAATGAGCAGTTCTTC.

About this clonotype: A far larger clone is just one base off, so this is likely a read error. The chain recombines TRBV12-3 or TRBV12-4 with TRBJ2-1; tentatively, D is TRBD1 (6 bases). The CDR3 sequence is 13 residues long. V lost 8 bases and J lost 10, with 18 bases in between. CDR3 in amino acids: CASSRDIAGEQFF. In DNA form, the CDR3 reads TGTGCCAGCTCCCGGGACATTGCTGGCGAGCAGTTCTTC.

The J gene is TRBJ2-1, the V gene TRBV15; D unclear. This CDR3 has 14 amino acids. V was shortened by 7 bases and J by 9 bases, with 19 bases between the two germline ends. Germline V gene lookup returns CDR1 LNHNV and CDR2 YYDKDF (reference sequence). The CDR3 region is CATTPRPVYGEQFF. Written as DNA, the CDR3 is TGTGCCACCACCCCCCGACCGGTCTATGGTGAGCAGTTCTTC.

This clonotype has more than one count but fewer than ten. The CDR3 loop is CASSSTSGANNEQFF. In DNA, the CDR3 is TGTGCCAGCAGCTCAACTAGCGGAGCGAACAATGAGCAGTTCTTC. This chain uses TRBV7-9 with TRBJ2-1, with 8 bases identical to TRBD2. V was pared by 4 bases and J by 5 bases, with 7 bases of the junction left unmatched. Germline V gives CDR1 SEHNR, CDR2 FQNEAQ (reference sequence). There are 15 residues in the CDR3. Full variable domain (missing parts from reference TRBV7-9 and TRBJ2-1): DTGVSQNPRHKITKRGQNVTFRCDPISEHNRLYWYRQTLGQGPEFLTYFQNEAQLEKSRLLSDRFSAERPKGSFSTLEIQRTEQGDSAMYLCASSSTSGANNEQFFGPGTRLTVL.

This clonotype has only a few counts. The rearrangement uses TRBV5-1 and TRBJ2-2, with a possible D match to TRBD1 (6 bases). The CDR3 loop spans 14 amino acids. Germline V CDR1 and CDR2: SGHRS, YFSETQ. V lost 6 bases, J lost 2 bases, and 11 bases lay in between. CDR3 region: CASMVGHNTGELFF. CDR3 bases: TGCGCCAGCATGGTGGGACACAACACCGGGGAGCTGTTTTTT.

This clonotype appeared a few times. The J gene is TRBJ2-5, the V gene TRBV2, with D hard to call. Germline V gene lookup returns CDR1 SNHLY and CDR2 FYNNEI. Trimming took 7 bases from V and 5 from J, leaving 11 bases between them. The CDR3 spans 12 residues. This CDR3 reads CASTVGSETQYF. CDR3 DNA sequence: TGTGCCAGCACTGTGGGATCCGAGACCCAGTACTTC.

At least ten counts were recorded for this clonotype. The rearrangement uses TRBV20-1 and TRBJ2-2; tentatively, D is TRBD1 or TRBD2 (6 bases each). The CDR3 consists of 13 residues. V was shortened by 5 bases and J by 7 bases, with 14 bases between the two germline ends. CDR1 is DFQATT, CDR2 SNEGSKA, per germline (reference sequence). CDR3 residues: CSARSEGDGELFF. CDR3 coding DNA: TGCAGTGCTCGTTCGGAGGGGGACGGGGAGCTGTTTTTT.

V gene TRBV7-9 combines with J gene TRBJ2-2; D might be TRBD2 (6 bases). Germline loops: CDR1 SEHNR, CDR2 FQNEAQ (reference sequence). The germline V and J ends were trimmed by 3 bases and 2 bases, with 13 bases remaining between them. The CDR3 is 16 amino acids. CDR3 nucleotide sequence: TGTGCCAGCAGCTTTGGGGGACTCGTTAACACCGGGGAGCTGTTTTTT. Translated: CASSFGGLVNTGELFF. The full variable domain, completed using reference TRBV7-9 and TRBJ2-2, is DTGVSQNPRHKITKRGQNVTFRCDPISEHNRLYWYRQTLGQGPEFLTYFQNEAQLEKSRLLSDRFSAERPKGSFSTLEIQRTEQGDSAMYLCASSFGGLVNTGELFFGEGSRLTVL.

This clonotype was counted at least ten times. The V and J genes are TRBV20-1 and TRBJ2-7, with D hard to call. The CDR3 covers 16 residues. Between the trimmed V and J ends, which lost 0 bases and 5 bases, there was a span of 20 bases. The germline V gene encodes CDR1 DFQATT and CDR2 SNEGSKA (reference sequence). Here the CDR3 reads CSARDAAQMEIHEQYF. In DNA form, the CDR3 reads TGCAGTGCTAGAGATGCGGCCCAAATGGAAATCCACGAGCAGTACTTC.

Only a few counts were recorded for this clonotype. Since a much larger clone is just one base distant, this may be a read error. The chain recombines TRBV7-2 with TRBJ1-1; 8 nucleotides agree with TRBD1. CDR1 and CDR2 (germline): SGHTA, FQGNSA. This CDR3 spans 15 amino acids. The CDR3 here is CASSPTGGRNTGAFF. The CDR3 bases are TGTGCCAGCAGCCCCACAGGGGGTAGGAACACTGGAGCTTTCTTT. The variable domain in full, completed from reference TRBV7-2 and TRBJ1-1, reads GAGVSQSPSNKVTEKGKDVELRCDPISGHTALYWYRQSLGQGLEFLIYFQGNSAPDKSGLPSDRFSAERTGGSVSTLTIQRTQQEDSAVYLCASSPTGGRNTGAFFGQGTRLTVV.

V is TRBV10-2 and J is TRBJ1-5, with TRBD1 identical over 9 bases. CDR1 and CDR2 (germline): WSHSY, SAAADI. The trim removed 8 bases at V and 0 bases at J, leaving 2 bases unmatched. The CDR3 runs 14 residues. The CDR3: CASGTGTSNQPQHF. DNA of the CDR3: TGCGCCAGCGGGACAGGGACTAGCAATCAGCCCCAGCATTTT.

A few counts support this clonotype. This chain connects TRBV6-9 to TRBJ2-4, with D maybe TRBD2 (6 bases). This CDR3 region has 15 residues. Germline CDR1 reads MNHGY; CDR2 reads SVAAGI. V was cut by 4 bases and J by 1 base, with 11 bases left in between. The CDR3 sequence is CASSSWDFAKNIQYF. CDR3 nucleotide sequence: TGTGCCAGCAGTTCCTGGGACTTTGCCAAAAACATTCAGTACTTC.

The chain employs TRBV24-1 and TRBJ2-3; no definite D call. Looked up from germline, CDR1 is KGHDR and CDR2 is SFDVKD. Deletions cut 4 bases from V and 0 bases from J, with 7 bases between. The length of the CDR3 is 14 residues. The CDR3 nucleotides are TGTGCCACCAGTGACCCGAGAAGCACAGATACGCAGTATTTT. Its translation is CATSDPRSTDTQYF.